The entry below gives a single T cell receptor (beta chain) sequence along with its context. Other nucleotide sequences in the sample specify the same CDR3. Authors' methods: Reference gene primer amplification gave nucleated cell count estimates. The data were produced by immunoSEQ multiplex PCR, yet TCRdb's version contains in-frame clones alone and is incomplete. V, J and clone size are those of that table, while D and trimming were read from the DNA. Counted here are about 130,000 clones, about four fifths occurring once; the ten biggest clones make up 16%. These data belong to a study of blood T cell repertoires in COVID-19. Across the study: Italy, Spain and the United States were the sources of the convalescent and acute COVID-19 samples. Sources were T cells, B-cell-depleted T cells, or PBMCs; the material itself was cDNA or gDNA.

Germline V gene lookup returns CDR1 GTSNPN and CDR2 SVGIG (reference sequence). V was clipped by 0 bases and J by 6 bases; unmatched bases: 2. This CDR3 is built from 13 residues. The source is a woman aged 50 to 60 with acute or convalescent COVID-19. This chain joins TRBV30 and TRBJ1-2, with 9 nucleotides matching TRBD1. The source material was peripheral blood. The CDR3 DNA follows: TGTGCCTGGAGTGTAACAGGGGGCGATGGCTACACCTTC. Residues: CAWSVTGGDGYTF.